This note documents a single T cell receptor (beta chain) sequence. The data stem from a study of blood T cell repertoires in COVID-19. Data came from immunoSEQ multiplex PCR; TCRdb stores just in-frame clones and leaves some out. The table includes tens of thousands of clones, 70% to 75% detected once. Trimming at V came to 5 bases and at J to 5 bases, leaving 13 bases not matched to a gene. CDR3 length: 18 amino acids. CDR1 MNHEY and CDR2 SMNVEV come from the germline V gene (reference sequence). The chain carries TRBV27 and TRBJ2-2; 11 bases are a match to TRBD2. Material for sequencing was peripheral blood. The clonotype comes from a woman between 50 and 59 years old with active or convalescent COVID-19. CDR3: CASSPGLAGWTRTGELFF. The CDR3 bases are TGTGCCAGCAGTCCCGGACTAGCGGGTTGGACGAGAACCGGGGAGCTGTTTTTT.